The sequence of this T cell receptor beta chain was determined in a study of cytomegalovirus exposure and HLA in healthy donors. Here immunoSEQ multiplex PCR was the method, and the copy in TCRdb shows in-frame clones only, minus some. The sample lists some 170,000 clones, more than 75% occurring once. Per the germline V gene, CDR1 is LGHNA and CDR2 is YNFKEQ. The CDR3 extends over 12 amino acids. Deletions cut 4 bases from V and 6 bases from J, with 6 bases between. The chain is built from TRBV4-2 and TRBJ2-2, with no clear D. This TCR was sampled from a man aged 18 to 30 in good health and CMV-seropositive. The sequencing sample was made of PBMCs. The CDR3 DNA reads TGTGCCAGCAGCCTTTATCCCGGGGAGCTGTTTTTT. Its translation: CASSLYPGELFF.